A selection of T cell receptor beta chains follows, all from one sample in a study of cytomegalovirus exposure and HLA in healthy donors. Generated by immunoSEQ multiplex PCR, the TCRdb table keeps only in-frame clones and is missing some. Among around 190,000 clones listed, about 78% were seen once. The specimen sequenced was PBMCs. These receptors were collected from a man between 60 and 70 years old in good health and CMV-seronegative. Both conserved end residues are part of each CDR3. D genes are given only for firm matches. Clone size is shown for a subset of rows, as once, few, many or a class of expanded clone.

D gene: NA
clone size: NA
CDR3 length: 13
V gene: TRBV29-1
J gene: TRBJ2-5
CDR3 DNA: TGCAGCGTTGCTTTAGGGGTTGGGGAGACCCAGTACTTC
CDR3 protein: CSVALGVGETQYF

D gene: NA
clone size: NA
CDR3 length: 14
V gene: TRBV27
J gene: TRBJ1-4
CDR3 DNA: TGTGCCAGCCATCGACGAGGAGGCAATGAAAAACTGTTTTTT
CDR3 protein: CASHRRGGNEKLFF

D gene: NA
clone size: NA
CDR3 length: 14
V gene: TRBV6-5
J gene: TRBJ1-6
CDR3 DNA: TGTGCCAGCAGTTCCGGGAAGCTGAATTCACCCCTCCACTTT
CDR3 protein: CASSSGKLNSPLHF

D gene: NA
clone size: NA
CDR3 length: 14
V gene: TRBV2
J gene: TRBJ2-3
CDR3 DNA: TGTGCCAGCAAAAGGACAGCCAACTTAGGTACGCAGTATTTT
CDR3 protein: CASKRTANLGTQYF

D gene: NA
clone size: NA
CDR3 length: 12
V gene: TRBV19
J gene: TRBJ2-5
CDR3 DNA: TGTGCCAGTAGTCCGGGATGGGAGACCCAGTACTTC
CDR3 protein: CASSPGWETQYF

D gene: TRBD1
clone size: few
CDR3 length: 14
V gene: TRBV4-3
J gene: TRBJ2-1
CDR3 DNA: TGCGCCAGCAGCCAAGGACAGGGGTGGGATGAGCAGTTCTTC
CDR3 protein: CASSQGQGWDEQFF

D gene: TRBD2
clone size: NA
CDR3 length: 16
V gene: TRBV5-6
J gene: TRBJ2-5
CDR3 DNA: TGTGCCAGCAGCTCCCCGGGAGGGGTCGGAGGGGAGACCCAGTACTTC
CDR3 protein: CASSSPGGVGGETQYF

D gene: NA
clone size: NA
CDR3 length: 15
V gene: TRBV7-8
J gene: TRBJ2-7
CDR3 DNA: TGTGCCAGCAGCGTCAGGAAACGGGGAAAGAACGAGCAGTACTTC
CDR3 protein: CASSVRKRGKNEQYF

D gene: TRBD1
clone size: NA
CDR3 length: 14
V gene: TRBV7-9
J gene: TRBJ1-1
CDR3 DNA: TGTGCCAGCAGCCTTAGACAGGGGCCCACTGAAGCTTTCTTT
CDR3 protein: CASSLRQGPTEAFF

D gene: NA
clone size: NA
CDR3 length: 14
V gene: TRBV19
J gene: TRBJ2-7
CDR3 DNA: TGTGCCAGTAGTATAGTAGGACAGCCCTACGAGCAGTACTTC
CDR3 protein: CASSIVGQPYEQYF

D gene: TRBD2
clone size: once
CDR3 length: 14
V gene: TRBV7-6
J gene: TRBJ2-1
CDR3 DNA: TGTGCCAGCAGCTGGACTAGCGGGGAAAATGAGCAGTTCTTC
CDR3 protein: CASSWTSGENEQFF

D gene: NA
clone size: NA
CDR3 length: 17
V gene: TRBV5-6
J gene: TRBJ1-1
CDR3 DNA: TGTGCCAGCAGCTTGTTCAACGGGGGGGTAATGAACACTGAAGCTTTCTTT
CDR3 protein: CASSLFNGGVMNTEAFF

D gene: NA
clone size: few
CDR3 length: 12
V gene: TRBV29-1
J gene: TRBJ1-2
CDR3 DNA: TGCAGCGTTGAAGATCAGGGGTATGGCTACACCTTC
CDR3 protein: CSVEDQGYGYTF

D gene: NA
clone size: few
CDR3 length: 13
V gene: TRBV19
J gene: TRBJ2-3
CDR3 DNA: TGTGCCAGTAGGTCTGCGGGCACAGATACGCAGTATTTT
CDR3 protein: CASRSAGTDTQYF

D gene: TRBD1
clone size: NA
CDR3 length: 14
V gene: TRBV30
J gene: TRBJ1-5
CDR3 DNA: TGTGCCTGGAACAGACAGGGTAGCAATCAGCCCCAGAATTTT
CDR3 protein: CAWNRQGSNQPQNF

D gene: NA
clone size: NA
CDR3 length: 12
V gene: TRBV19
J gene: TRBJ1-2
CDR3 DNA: TGTGCCACCCTGAGGGACATTGGTGGCTACACCTTC
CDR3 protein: CATLRDIGGYTF

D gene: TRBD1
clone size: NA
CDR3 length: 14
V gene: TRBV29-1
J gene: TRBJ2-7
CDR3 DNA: TGCAGCGTGGTGGGACAGCTGAGCTCCTACGAGCAGTACTTC
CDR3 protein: CSVVGQLSSYEQYF

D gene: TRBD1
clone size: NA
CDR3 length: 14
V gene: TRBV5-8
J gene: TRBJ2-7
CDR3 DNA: TGTGCCAGCAGCTCGACAGGGGGCGGCTACGAGCAGTACTTC
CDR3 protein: CASSSTGGGYEQYF

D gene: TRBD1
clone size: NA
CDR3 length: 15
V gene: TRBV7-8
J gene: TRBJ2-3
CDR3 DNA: TGTGCCAGCAGCCGAGCAGGGGGCAGCACAGATACGCAGTATTTT
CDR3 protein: CASSRAGGSTDTQYF

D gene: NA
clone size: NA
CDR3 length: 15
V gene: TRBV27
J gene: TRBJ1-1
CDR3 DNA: TGTGCCAGCAGTTTAAGCCTGGTAGGGAGGACTGAAGCTTTCTTT
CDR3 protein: CASSLSLVGRTEAFF

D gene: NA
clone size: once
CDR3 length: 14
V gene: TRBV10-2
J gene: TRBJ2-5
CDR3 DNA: TGCGCCAGTAGCGGAGGGACCGCGCAAGAGACCCAGTACTTC
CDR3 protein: CASSGGTAQETQYF

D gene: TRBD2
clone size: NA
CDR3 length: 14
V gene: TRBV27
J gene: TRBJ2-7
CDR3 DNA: TGTGCCAGCACCCCAGGGGCTAGCGGGAGCGAGCAGTACTTC
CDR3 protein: CASTPGASGSEQYF

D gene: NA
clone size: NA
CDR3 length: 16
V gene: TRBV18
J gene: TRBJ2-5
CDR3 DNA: TGTGCCAGCTCACCCGTCAGGTCTACGCCCCAAGAGACCCAGTACTTC
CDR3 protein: CASSPVRSTPQETQYF

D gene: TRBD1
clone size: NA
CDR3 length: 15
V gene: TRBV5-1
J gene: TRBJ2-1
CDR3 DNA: TGCGCCAGCTCCCCCCCCGGGACAGGGTTGAATGAGCAGTTCTTC
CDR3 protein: CASSPPGTGLNEQFF

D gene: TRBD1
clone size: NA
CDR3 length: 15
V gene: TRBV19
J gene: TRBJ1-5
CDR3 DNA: TGTGCCAGTAGTATTCAGGAGGCAGGGGGACAGCCCCAGCATTTT
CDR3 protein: CASSIQEAGGQPQHF

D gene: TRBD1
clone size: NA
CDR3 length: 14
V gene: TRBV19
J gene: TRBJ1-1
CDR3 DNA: TGTGCCAGTAGTCGGGACAGGGTAAACACTGAAGCTTTCTTT
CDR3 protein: CASSRDRVNTEAFF

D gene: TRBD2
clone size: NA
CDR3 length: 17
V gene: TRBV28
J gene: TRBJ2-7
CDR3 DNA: TGTGCCAGCAGTTCCCAATCCTCCTGGACTAGCGCCCACGAGCAGTACTTC
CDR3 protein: CASSSQSSWTSAHEQYF

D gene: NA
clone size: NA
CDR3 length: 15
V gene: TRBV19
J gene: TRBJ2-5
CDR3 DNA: TGTGCCAGTAGTACCGGGACAAGGACATCCGAGACCCAGTACTTC
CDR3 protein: CASSTGTRTSETQYF

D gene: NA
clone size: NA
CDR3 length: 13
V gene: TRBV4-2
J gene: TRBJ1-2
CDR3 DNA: TGTGCCAGCAGCCAAGATTCCCGCTACGGCTACACCTTC
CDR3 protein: CASSQDSRYGYTF

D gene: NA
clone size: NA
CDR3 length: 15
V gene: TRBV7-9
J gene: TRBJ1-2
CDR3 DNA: TGTGCCAGCAGCCCACCACGTTCGGTTAACTATGGCTACACCTTC
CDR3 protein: CASSPPRSVNYGYTF

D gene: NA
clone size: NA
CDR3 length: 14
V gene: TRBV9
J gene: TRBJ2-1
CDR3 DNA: TGTGCCAGCAGCCAAACCAGGCTAGCCGATGAGCAGTTCTTC
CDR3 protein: CASSQTRLADEQFF

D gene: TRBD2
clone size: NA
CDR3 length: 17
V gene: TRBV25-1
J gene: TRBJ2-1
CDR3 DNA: TGTGCCAGCAGTGACTCGCCGGGAGGACAAAGTGTGGATGAGCAGTTCTTC
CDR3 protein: CASSDSPGGQSVDEQFF

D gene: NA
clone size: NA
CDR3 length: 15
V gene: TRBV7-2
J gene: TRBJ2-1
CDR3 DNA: TGTGCCAGCAGCTTAGGGGGAGGCGGATACAATGAGCAGTTCTTC
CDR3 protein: CASSLGGGGYNEQFF

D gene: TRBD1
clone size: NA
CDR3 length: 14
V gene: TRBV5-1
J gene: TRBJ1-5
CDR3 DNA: TGCGCCAGCAGCCCGACAGGGCCCAATCAGCCCCAGCATTTT
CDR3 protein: CASSPTGPNQPQHF

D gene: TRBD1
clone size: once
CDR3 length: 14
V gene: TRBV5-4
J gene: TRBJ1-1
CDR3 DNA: TGTGCCAGCAGCTCGCAGGGGGAGAACACTGAAGCTTTCTTT
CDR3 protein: CASSSQGENTEAFF

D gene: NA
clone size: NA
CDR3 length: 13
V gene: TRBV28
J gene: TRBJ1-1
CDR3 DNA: TGTGCCAGCAGTTTACTCGGGAACACTGAAGCTTTCTTT
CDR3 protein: CASSLLGNTEAFF

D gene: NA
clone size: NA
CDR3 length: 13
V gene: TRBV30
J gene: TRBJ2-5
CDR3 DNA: TGTGCCGGGACGCTAAGAGGAGGAGAGACCCAGTACTTC
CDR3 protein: CAGTLRGGETQYF

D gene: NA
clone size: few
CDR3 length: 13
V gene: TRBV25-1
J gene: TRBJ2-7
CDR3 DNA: TGTGCCAGCAGTGAACCGTTCCCCTACGAGCAGTACTTC
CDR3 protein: CASSEPFPYEQYF

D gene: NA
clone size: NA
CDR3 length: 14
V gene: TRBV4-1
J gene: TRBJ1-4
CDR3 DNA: TGCGCCAGCAGCCAAGAGGGAGCTAATGAAAAACTGTTTTTT
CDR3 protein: CASSQEGANEKLFF

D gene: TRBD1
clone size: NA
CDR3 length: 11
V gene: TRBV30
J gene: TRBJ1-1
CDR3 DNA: TGTGCCTGGAATCGACAGGGCGAAGCTTTCTTT
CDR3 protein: CAWNRQGEAFF

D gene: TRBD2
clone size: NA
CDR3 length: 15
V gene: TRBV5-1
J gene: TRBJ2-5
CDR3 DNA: TGCGCCAGCAGCTCGGGACTAGCGGTCCAAGAGACCCAGTACTTC
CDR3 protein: CASSSGLAVQETQYF

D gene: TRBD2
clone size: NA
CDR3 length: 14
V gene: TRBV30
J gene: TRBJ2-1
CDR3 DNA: TGTGCCTGGGCTCCGGGACTAGACTACAATGAGCAGTTCTTC
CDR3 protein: CAWAPGLDYNEQFF

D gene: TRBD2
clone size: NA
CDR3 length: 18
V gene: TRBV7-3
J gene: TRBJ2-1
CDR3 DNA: TGTGCCAGCAGCTTGCTAGCGGGACGCTCCAGCTCCTACAATGAGCAGTTCTTC
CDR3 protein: CASSLLAGRSSSYNEQFF

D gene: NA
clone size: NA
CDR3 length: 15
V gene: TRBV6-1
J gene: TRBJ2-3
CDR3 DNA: TGTGCCAGCAGTGAATTCGTAGCCCCAACAGATACGCAGTATTTT
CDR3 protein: CASSEFVAPTDTQYF

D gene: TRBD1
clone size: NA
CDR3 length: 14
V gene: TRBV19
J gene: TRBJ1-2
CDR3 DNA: TGTGCCAGCGCCTCACAGGGGAATCCCTATGGCTACACCTTC
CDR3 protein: CASASQGNPYGYTF

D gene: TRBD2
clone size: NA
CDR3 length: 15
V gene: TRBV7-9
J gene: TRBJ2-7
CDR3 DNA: TGTGCCAGCAGCGGGACTAGCGGGAGTTACTACGAGCAGTACTTC
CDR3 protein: CASSGTSGSYYEQYF

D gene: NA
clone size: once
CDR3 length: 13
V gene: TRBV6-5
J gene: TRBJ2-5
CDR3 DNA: TGTGCCAGCAGTTACGGGGCTAAAGAGACCCAGTACTTC
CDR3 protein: CASSYGAKETQYF

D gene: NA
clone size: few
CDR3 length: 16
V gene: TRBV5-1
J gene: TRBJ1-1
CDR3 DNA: TGCGCCAGCAGCAAGATTACCGGGACATTGAACACTGAAGCTTTCTTT
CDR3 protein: CASSKITGTLNTEAFF

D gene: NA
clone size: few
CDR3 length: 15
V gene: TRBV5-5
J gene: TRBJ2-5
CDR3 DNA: TGTGCCAGCAGCTTGACAGGGAGTGTCCAAGAGACCCAGTACTTC
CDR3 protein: CASSLTGSVQETQYF

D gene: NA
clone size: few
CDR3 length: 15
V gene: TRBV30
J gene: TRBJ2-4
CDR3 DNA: TGTGCCTGGAGTCCAGGGGACGTAGCCAAAAACATTCAGTACTTC
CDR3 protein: CAWSPGDVAKNIQYF

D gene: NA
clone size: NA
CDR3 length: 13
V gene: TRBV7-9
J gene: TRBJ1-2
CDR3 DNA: TGTGCCAGCAGCTTAGAGGGAGGGTATGGCTACACCTTC
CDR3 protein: CASSLEGGYGYTF

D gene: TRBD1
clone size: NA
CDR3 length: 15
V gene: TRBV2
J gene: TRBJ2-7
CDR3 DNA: TGTGCCAGCAGGGTTGGGACAGGGAAGTCTTACGAGCAGTACTTC
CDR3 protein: CASRVGTGKSYEQYF

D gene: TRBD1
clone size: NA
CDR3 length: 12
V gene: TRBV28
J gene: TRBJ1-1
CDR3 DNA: TGTGCCAGCACTCGATATCGGGACAGGGCTTTCTTT
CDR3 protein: CASTRYRDRAFF

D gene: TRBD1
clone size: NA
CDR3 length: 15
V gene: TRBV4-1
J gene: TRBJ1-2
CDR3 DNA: TGCGCCAGCAGCCACATGACAGGGGGCGCGGTTGGCTACACCTTC
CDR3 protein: CASSHMTGGAVGYTF

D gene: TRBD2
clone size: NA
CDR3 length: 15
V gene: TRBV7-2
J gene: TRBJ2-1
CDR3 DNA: TGTGCCAGCAGCTTAGTTGGGGGAGGGGAACATGAGCAGTTCTTC
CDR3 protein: CASSLVGGGEHEQFF

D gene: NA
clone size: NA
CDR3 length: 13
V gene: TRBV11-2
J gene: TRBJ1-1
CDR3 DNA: TGTGCCAGCAGCTTTAGCGAGAACACTGAAGCTTTCTTT
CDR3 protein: CASSFSENTEAFF

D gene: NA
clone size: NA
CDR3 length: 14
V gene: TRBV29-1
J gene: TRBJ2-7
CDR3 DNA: TGCAGCGTTGAGCTAATCGACAGATCCTACGAGCAGTACTTC
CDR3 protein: CSVELIDRSYEQYF